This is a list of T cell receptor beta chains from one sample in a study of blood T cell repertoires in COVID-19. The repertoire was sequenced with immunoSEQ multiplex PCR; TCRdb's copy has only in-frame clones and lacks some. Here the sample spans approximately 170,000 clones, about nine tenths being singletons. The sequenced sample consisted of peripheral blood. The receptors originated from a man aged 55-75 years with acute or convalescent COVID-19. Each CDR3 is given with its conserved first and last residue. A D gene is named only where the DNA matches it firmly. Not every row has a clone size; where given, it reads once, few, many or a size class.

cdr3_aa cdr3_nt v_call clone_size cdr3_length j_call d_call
CASSYDRGRDTIYF TGTGCCAGCAGTTATGACAGGGGGCGCGATACCATATATTTT TRBV7-2 NA 14 TRBJ1-3 TRBD1
CASSQSRTGGGEKLFF TGTGCCAGCAGCCAATCTCGGACAGGGGGCGGTGAAAAACTGTTTTTT TRBV3-1/TRBV3-2 NA 16 TRBJ1-4 TRBD1
CATGSRDTNQPQHF TGTGCCACAGGAAGCCGGGACACTAATCAGCCCCAGCATTTT TRBV24-1 NA 14 TRBJ1-5 NA
CASSKGGGDEQFF TGTGCCAGCTCAAAAGGGGGGGGCGATGAGCAGTTCTTC TRBV9 NA 13 TRBJ2-1 NA
CASSSGGTEAFF TGTGCCAGCAGCTCAGGTGGAACTGAAGCTTTCTTT TRBV7-8 once 12 TRBJ1-1 NA
CSGGTLGYGYTF TGCAGCGGGGGCACTCTAGGATATGGCTACACCTTC TRBV29-1 NA 12 TRBJ1-2 NA
CARAKGGLGANVLTF TGTGCCAGGGCCAAGGGGGGGCTCGGGGCCAACGTCCTGACTTTC TRBV21-1 NA 15 TRBJ2-6 NA
CASSKKGQGAYEQYF TGTGCCAGTAGTAAAAAAGGACAGGGGGCTTACGAGCAGTACTTC TRBV19 NA 15 TRBJ2-7 TRBD1
CATSASDRLQETQYF TGTGCCACCAGTGCTTCGGACAGGCTTCAAGAGACCCAGTACTTC TRBV24-1 NA 15 TRBJ2-5 TRBD1
CASRPTTGTGGYSSGNTIYF TGCGCCAGCAGACCCACGACCGGGACAGGTGGATACAGCTCTGGAAACACCATATATTTT TRBV10-1 NA 20 TRBJ1-3 TRBD1
CASSFRDSFNEQFF TGTGCCAGCAGCTTCCGGGACAGCTTCAATGAGCAGTTCTTC TRBV11-2 NA 14 TRBJ2-1 TRBD1
CASSIQGLGQGPSGNTIYF TGTGCCAGTAGTATCCAAGGACTCGGACAGGGCCCCTCTGGAAACACCATATATTTT TRBV19 NA 19 TRBJ1-3 TRBD1
CASSLSPGAGEKLFF TGCGCCAGCAGCTTGTCCCCAGGGGCGGGTGAAAAACTGTTTTTT TRBV5-1 NA 15 TRBJ1-4 NA
CASSLVRVTYEQYF TGTGCCAGCAGCTTGGTCAGGGTCACCTACGAGCAGTACTTC TRBV5-6 NA 14 TRBJ2-7 NA